One and the same sample provided the 10 T cell receptor beta chains below, sequenced in a study of vaccination effects on CD4 cells after COVID-19. Here immunoSEQ multiplex PCR was the method, and the copy in TCRdb shows in-frame clones only, minus some. Counted here are about 20,000 clones, around three quarters occurring once; the ten biggest clones make up about 16%. No antigen has been assigned to these receptors. Viral peptide pools were used in the ViraFEST assay to expand antigen-specific CD4+ T cells, and sequencing came afterward. CD4+ T cells were isolated after 10 days of culture. The specimen comprised CD4+ T cells from PBMCs cultured with HCoV-229E spike peptides, sampled before COVID-19 vaccination. These receptor sequences come from a human donor who received a COVID-19 vaccine.

The gene calls are TRBV3-1 (or the pseudogene TRBV3-2) and TRBJ2-5; 7 bases match TRBD1. Germline V gene lookup returns CDR1 LGHDT and CDR2 YNNKEL (reference sequence). V trimming: 2 bases; J trimming: 3 bases; junction bases outside the gene matches: 6. The CDR3 spans 15 residues. The CDR3 loop reads CASSQPGQAEETQYF. The CDR3 DNA follows: TGTGCCAGCAGCCAACCTGGACAGGCCGAAGAGACCCAGTACTTC.

This rearrangement joins TRBV3-1 (or the pseudogene TRBV3-2) to TRBJ2-2; D unresolved. This CDR3 has 15 residues. Germline V lookup: CDR1 LGHDT, CDR2 YNNKEL (reference sequence). Deletions cut 6 bases from V and 9 bases from J, with 20 bases between. CDR3 DNA: TGTGCCAGCAGTCACGGTGAGGCGGCGAGGCGGGAGCTGTTTTTT. It yields the protein CASSHGEAARRELFF.

The rearrangement links TRBV18 to TRBJ1-2; 7 bases fit TRBD1. CDR3 size: 15 residues. V lost 2 bases and J lost 2; bases outside the gene matches: 5. Germline loops: CDR1 KGHSH, CDR2 LQKENI. CDR3 sequence: CASSPAGQINYGYTF. For the CDR3, the DNA is TGTGCCAGCTCACCAGCGGGACAGATAAACTATGGCTACACCTTC.

The gene calls are TRBV5-1 and TRBJ2-5, with 7 nucleotides matching TRBD1. Per the germline V gene, CDR1 is SGHRS and CDR2 is YFSETQ. This CDR3 has 15 amino acids. The ends lost 4 bases at V and 1 base at J; junction bases unmatched: 7. The CDR3 nucleotides read TGCGCCAGCAGCCGGTCACAGGGGAGCCAAGAGACCCAGTACTTC. This gives the protein CASSRSQGSQETQYF.

The gene calls are TRBV5-1 and TRBJ2-3; D is uncertain. Looked up from germline, CDR1 is SGHRS and CDR2 is YFSETQ. V was pared by 0 bases and J by 4 bases, with 6 bases between. There are 13 residues in the CDR3. This chain's CDR3 is CASSLVGSDTQYF. The CDR3 coding sequence is TGCGCCAGCAGCTTGGTTGGATCAGATACGCAGTATTTT.

The chain has TRBV28 and TRBJ1-2; no clear D. The germline gives CDR1 MDHEN, CDR2 SYDVKM. Trimming took 2 bases from V and 8 from J, leaving 9 bases between them. The CDR3 sequence is 12 residues long. The DNA of the CDR3 is TGTGCCAGCAGTTTAGAGCTGGGAGGCTACACCTTC. Protein: CASSLELGGYTF.

The chain uses TRBV5-1 and TRBJ2-7; no clear D. CDR1 is SGHRS and CDR2 is YFSETQ in the germline V gene. V was trimmed by 0 bases and J by 1 base, leaving 8 bases between them. The CDR3 covers 14 residues. The CDR3 sequence is CASSLVGGSYEQYF. DNA of the CDR3: TGCGCCAGCAGCTTGGTCGGCGGTTCCTACGAGCAGTACTTC.

The chain combines TRBV30 with TRBJ1-5, with 7 bases aligning to TRBD1. The CDR3 length is 15 residues. The V gene end was trimmed by 1 base and the J gene end by 3 bases; junction bases not matched to a gene: 6. Germline CDR1 reads GTSNPN; CDR2 reads SVGIG (reference sequence). CDR3 sequence (DNA): TGTGCCTGGAGTGAGGGGACAGTCCTCAATCAGCCCCAGCATTTT. This codes for CAWSEGTVLNQPQHF.

The chain has TRBV12-1 and TRBJ2-3; whether TRBD2, the table's D call, matches the DNA was not checked. TRBV12-1 is a pseudogene segment. CDR3 length: 17 residues. The CDR3 DNA reads TGTGCCAGCAGCCGAAGACGACTAGCGGGAGTAACAGATACGCAGTATTTT. Translating gives CASSRRRLAGVTDTQYF.

V and J are TRBV3-1 (or the pseudogene TRBV3-2) and TRBJ2-2, with 7 bases matching TRBD2. The CDR3 length is 16 residues. Germline lookup yields CDR1 LGHDT and CDR2 YNNKEL (reference sequence). Trimming removed 1 base from V and 4 bases from J; junction bases left unmatched: 6. The CDR3 DNA reads TGTGCCAGCAGCCAAGGGGTTCCTAGCGGCACCGGGGAGCTGTTTTTT. As protein: CASSQGVPSGTGELFF.